What follows is one T cell receptor (beta chain) and its context. The antigen remains unidentified. This sample is drawn from a study of regulatory T cells. Study-wide results and limits: Hydrophobic residues at CDR3 positions 6 and 7 were enriched in conventional CD4+ T cells of CD3G-deficient patients.

The PCR used 52 TRBV and 13 TRBJ primers. The data were produced by immunoSEQ multiplex PCR, yet TCRdb's version contains in-frame clones alone and is incomplete. Of about 17,000 clones in the sample, approximately 82% were seen once. Germline V gene sequence: CDR1 ENHRY, CDR2 SYGVKD. The CDR3 is 15 amino acids. Trimming left V 10 bases short and J 0 bases short, with 13 bases between. V gene TRBV10-3 combines with J gene TRBJ1-6; D gene uncertain. The material sequenced was conventional CD4+ T cells sorted from blood. The TCR comes from a person aged 25 to 45 with CD3G deficiency. For the CDR3, the DNA is TGTGCCACCTCTGCACAGAGCTCCTATAATTCACCCCTCCACTTT. The encoded protein is CATSAQSSYNSPLHF.